A single sample is the source of the 5 T cell receptor beta chains below, sequenced in a study of cytomegalovirus exposure and HLA in healthy donors. It was with 60 Vbeta and 13 Jbeta primers that the PCR ran. Repertoires were generated with immunoSEQ multiplex PCR, while TCRdb's copy carries only in-frame clones and drops some. There are about 250,000 clones in the sample; more than 70% occur only once, and 0.47% lies in the top ten. Material for sequencing was PBMCs. These receptors were taken from a boy younger than 18 in good health and CMV-seronegative.

The J gene is TRBJ2-7, the V gene TRBV28; perhaps TRBD1 as D (6 bases). This CDR3 is built from 13 residues. Trimming left V 2 bases short and J 2 bases short, with 7 bases between. Germline assignment: CDR1 MDHEN and CDR2 SYDVKM. In nucleotides, the CDR3 is TGTGCCAGCAGTTTAAGGACAGCCTACGAGCAGTACTTC. Protein sequence: CASSLRTAYEQYF.

The chain combines TRBV9 with TRBJ1-4; D gene uncertain. This CDR3 has 15 amino acids. Trimming pared 3 bases from V and 1 base from J, leaving 10 bases between. CDR1 and CDR2 (germline): SGDLS, YYNGEE. The CDR3 DNA reads as TGTGCCAGCAGCGGCGGTGGAGGAACTAATGAAAAACTGTTTTTT. This translates into CASSGGGGTNEKLFF. Together with reference TRBV9 and TRBJ1-4, the CDR3 gives the full variable domain: DSGVTQTPKHLITATGQRVTLRCSPRSGDLSVYWYQQSLDQGLQFLIQYYNGEERAKGNILERFSAQQFPDLHSELNLSSLELGDSALYFCASSGGGGTNEKLFFGSGTQLSVL.

The chain combines TRBV5-1 with TRBJ1-1; 7 bases fit TRBD1. CDR1 and CDR2 (germline): SGHRS, YFSETQ. With V trimmed by 4 bases and J by 5 bases, 8 bases remained unmatched. The CDR3 contains 14 residues. CDR3 region: CASSPNTGVTEAFF. CDR3 in DNA: TGCGCCAGCAGCCCAAATACAGGGGTGACTGAAGCTTTCTTT.

The chain carries TRBV10-3 and TRBJ2-7; 10 bases are a match to TRBD2. V dropped 0 bases and J dropped 2; count of bases not matched to a gene: 4. Per the germline V gene, CDR1 is ENHRY and CDR2 is SYGVKD. The CDR3 covers 16 residues. CDR3 amino acids: CAISESGSGGPYEQYF. The CDR3 DNA reads TGTGCCATCAGTGAGTCGGGTAGCGGGGGGCCCTACGAGCAGTACTTC.

The J gene is TRBJ2-3, the V gene TRBV19, with 9 bases that match TRBD2. With 6 bases clipped from V and 8 bases from J, the junction kept 12 bases outside the gene matches. CDR1 and CDR2 (germline): LNHDA, SQIVND (reference sequence). The CDR3 is 15 amino acids. CDR3 in amino acids: CASSPAAGGSTTQYF. The CDR3 DNA reads TGTGCCAGTAGCCCCGCCGCGGGAGGGTCTACTACGCAGTATTTT. Full variable domain (outside the CDR3, taken from reference TRBV19 and TRBJ2-3): DGGITQSPKYLFRKEGQNVTLSCEQNLNHDAMYWYRQDPGQGLRLIYYSQIVNDFQKGDIAEGYSVSREKKESFPLTVTSAQKNPTAFYLCASSPAAGGSTTQYFGPGTRLTVL.